The 15 T cell receptor beta chains listed next were all sequenced from one sample in a study of blood T cells in healthy people across ages. With a J-beta primer mix and a sample-barcoded 5' primer, a second PCR ran 7 to 11 cycles. TCRdb recomputed calls from the 5' RACE reads with MiXCR, one row per CDR3 protein. The sample contains 920,000 or so distinct CDR3 sequences, roughly 45% of which appear only once. The source material was blood. The receptor source for this set is a woman in her sixties or seventies in good health.

The chain recombines TRBV29-1 with TRBJ2-7; D unclear. The germline gives CDR1 SQVTM, CDR2 ANQGSEA. This CDR3 comprises 13 residues. Trimming cost V 4 bases and J 4 bases, with 14 bases left between them. Written as DNA, the CDR3 is TGCAGCGTTGTTCACTGGGGTAGATACGAGCAGTACTTC. Its translation: CSVVHWGRYEQYF.

The chain joins TRBV7-9 to TRBJ1-2; possible D gene TRBD1, 5 bases. The germline gives CDR1 SEHNR, CDR2 FQNEAQ (reference sequence). CDR3 length: 16 residues. Deletions cut 5 bases from V and 5 bases from J, with 21 bases between. CDR3 nucleotide sequence: TGTGCCAGCAGCACTAGACCGGGACGCGGACTTTATGGCTACACCTTC. As protein: CASSTRPGRGLYGYTF.

In this sample, this clonotype turned up a few times. In DNA form, the CDR3 reads TGTGCCAGCAGCTTAGACCCAGGGGGGGACTTAAGGTCACCCCTCCACTTT. This encodes CASSLDPGGDLRSPLHF. This chain connects TRBV7-8 to TRBJ1-6; 7 positions agree with TRBD1. The CDR3 sequence is 17 residues long. The trim removed 1 base at V and 10 bases at J, leaving 13 bases unmatched. Germline V lookup: CDR1 SGHVS, CDR2 FQNEAQ.

This clonotype was picked up a small number of times. The CDR3 DNA reads TGTGCCAGCAGCTTCGGGGGGAGGGCGGATACGCAGTATTTT. It translates to CASSFGGRADTQYF. The rearrangement joins TRBV7-3 to TRBJ2-3, with 7 bases identical to TRBD2. Germline CDR1 and CDR2: SGHTA and FQGTGA. V was pared by 3 bases and J by 6 bases, with 6 bases of the junction left unmatched. This CDR3 spans 14 amino acids.

Remarks on this clonotype: At one end, the junction sequence differs from germline, possibly due to a read error. The chain joins TRBV27 to TRBJ2-7, with 11 bases lining up with TRBD1. Germline CDR1 is MNHEY and CDR2 is SMNVEV (reference sequence). The CDR3 sequence is 15 residues long. DNA of the CDR3: TGTACCAGCAGTTATACCGGGACAGGGGGAAACGAGCGGTACTTC. Residues: CTSSYTGTGGNERYF.

The J gene is TRBJ2-3, the V gene TRBV6-2 or TRBV6-3; 14 bases map to TRBD2. The V and J ends lost 4 bases and 2 bases, in that order; junction bases with no gene match: 5. From germline, CDR1 is MNHEY and CDR2 SVGEGT. This CDR3 spans 17 amino acids. The CDR3 protein is CASSFGLAGGNTDTQYF. CDR3 bases: TGTGCCAGCAGTTTCGGACTAGCGGGAGGCAACACAGATACGCAGTATTTT.

This clonotype has more than one count but fewer than ten. The chain is built from TRBV6-5 and TRBJ1-2, with D possibly matching TRBD1 (5 bases). The V end was cut by 5 bases, the J end by 4 bases, with 17 bases between. The CDR3 runs to 15 residues. Germline-derived CDR1 and CDR2 are MNHEY and SVGAGI. The CDR3 DNA reads as TGTGCCAGCAGTCCCTTGGGGGGGTCGTTCTATGGCTACACCTTC. Residues: CASSPLGGSFYGYTF.

This clonotype was seen only a few times. DNA of the CDR3: TGTGCCAGCAGGGCCCCGGGCCGTGCGTACAATGAGCAGTTCTTC. Translation: CASRAPGRAYNEQFF. The chain employs TRBV28 and TRBJ2-1; no definite D call. Germline V gives CDR1 MDHEN, CDR2 SYDVKM. The CDR3 covers 15 residues. Trimming cost V 6 bases and J 4 bases, with 16 bases left between them.

This chain connects TRBV29-1 to TRBJ2-2; 10 nucleotides align to TRBD1. The CDR3 covers 15 residues. V shed 4 bases, J shed 5 bases, and the junction held 7 bases outside the gene matches. Germline values: CDR1 SQVTM, CDR2 ANQGSEA. The CDR3 bases are TGCAGCGTTGGTGGACAGGGGGAATGGACCGGGGAGCTGTTTTTT. As protein: CSVGGQGEWTGELFF.

The V call is TRBV6-5, the J call TRBJ2-7; no reliable D call. Germline-derived CDR1 and CDR2 are MNHEY and SVGAGI. CDR3 length equals 16 residues. The V gene lost 0 bases and the J gene lost 2 bases, with 14 bases spanning the gap. DNA of the CDR3: TGTGCCAGCAGTTACTCGATCTTGGGTACTCCCTACGAGCAGTACTTC. This translates into CASSYSILGTPYEQYF.

With respect to this clonotype: The junction does not match germline at one end; this may be a read error. This rearrangement joins TRBV19 to TRBJ2-7, with D perhaps matching TRBD2 (6 bases). The CDR3 runs to 15 residues. Germline values: CDR1 LNHDA, CDR2 SQIVND (reference sequence). The CDR3 region has the DNA TGTGCCAGTAATATATCGTCGGGAGAGGCCTACGAGCAGTACTTC. Translating it yields CASNISSGEAYEQYF.

The chain recombines TRBV7-9 with TRBJ2-7; either TRBD1 or TRBD2 may fit D (8 bases each). V was trimmed by 5 bases and J by 5 bases, leaving 22 bases between them. The CDR3 length is 16 residues. The V gene's germline CDR1 is SEHNR and CDR2 FQNEAQ (reference sequence). The CDR3 DNA sequence: TGTGCCAGCAGCCAAAATCAGGGGGCGGGAGGAAACGAGCAGTACTTC. Protein product: CASSQNQGAGGNEQYF.

This chain links TRBV6-5 with TRBJ1-1; TRBD1 might be the D (5 bases). Germline V gives CDR1 MNHEY, CDR2 SVGAGI. The CDR3 totals 15 residues. Trimming removed 4 bases at V and 5 bases at J, with 17 bases between. DNA of the CDR3: TGTGCCAGCAGTTTTCAGCAACAGGTGGGAACTGAAGCTTTCTTT. It yields the protein CASSFQQQVGTEAFF.

The CDR3 DNA reads as TGCGCCAGCAGTGGTCAAGAACAGGGCGGCGAAGAGACCCAGTACTTC. Translating gives CASSGQEQGGEETQYF. The rearrangement uses TRBV10-1 and TRBJ2-5; D might be TRBD1 (6 bases). The CDR3 runs to 16 residues. The germline gives CDR1 WNHNN, CDR2 SYGVQD (reference sequence). The germline V and J ends were trimmed by 4 bases and 3 bases, with 18 bases remaining between them.

This clonotype turned up a few times. The genes are TRBV5-1 and TRBJ2-5; D is perhaps TRBD2 (5 bases). In germline, CDR1 is SGHRS, CDR2 YFSETQ. V lost 4 bases and J 3 bases, leaving 10 bases between the germline ends. The CDR3 is 13 amino acids. CDR3 DNA: TGCGCCAGCAGCGGTTCGGGGAAAGAGACCCAGTACTTC. It codes for CASSGSGKETQYF.